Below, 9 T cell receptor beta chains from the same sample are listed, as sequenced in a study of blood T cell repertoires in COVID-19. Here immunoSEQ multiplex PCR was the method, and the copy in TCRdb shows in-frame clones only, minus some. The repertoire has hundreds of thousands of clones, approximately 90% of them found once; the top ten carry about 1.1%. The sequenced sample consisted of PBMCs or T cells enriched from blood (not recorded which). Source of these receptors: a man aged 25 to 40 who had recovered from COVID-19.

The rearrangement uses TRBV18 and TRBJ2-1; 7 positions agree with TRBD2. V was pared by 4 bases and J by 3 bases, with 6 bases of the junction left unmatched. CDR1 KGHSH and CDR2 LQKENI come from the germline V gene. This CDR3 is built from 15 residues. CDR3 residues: CASSLGGSFYNEQFF. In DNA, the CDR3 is TGTGCCAGCTCACTAGGCGGGAGTTTCTACAATGAGCAGTTCTTC.

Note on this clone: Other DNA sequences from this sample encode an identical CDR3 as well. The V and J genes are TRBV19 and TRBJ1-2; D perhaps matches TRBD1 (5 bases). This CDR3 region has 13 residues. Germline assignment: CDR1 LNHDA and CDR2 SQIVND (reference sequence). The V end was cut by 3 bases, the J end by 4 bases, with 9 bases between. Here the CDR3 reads CASSIGQGYGYTF. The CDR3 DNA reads TGTGCCAGTAGTATTGGGCAGGGCTATGGCTACACCTTC.

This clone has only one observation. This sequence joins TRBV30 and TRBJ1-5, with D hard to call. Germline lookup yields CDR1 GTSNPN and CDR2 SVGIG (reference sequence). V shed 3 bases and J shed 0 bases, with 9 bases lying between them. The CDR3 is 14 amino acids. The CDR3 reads CAWRAGNSNQPQHF. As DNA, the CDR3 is TGTGCCTGGAGGGCAGGTAATAGCAATCAGCCCCAGCATTTT.

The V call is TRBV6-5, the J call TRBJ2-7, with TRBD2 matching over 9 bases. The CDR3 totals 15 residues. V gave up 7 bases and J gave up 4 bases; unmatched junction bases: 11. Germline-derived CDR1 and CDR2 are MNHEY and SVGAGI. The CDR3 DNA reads TGTGCCAGCACAATGCGGGAGGGCCCAGGATACGAGCAGTACTTC. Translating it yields CASTMREGPGYEQYF.

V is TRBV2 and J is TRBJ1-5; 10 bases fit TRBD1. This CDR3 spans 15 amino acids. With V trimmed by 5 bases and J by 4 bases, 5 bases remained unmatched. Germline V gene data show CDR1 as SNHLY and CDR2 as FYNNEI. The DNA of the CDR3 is TGTGCCAGCAGTTGGACAGGGGGTGCAAATCAGCCCCAGCATTTT. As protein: CASSWTGGANQPQHF. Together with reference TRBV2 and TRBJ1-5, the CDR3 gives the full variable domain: EPEVTQTPSHQVTQMGQEVILRCVPISNHLYFYWYRQILGQKVEFLVSFYNNEISEKSEIFDDQFSVERPDGSNFTLKIRSTKLEDSAMYFCASSWTGGANQPQHFGDGTRLSIL.

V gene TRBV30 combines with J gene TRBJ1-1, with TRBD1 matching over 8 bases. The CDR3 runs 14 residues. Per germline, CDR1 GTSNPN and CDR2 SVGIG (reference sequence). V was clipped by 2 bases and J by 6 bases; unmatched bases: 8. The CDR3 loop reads CAWSTLQGASEAFF. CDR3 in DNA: TGTGCCTGGAGTACCCTCCAGGGGGCTTCTGAAGCTTTCTTT.

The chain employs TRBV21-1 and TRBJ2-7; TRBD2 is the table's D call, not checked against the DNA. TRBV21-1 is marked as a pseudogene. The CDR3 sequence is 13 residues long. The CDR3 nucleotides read TGTGCCAGCAGCCCTGGTTTGAGCCTCCGACAGTACTTC. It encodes CASSPGLSLRQYF.

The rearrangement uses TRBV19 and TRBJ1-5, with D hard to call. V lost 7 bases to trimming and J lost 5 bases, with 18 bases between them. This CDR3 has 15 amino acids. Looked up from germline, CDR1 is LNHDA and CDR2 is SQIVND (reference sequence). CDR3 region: CASNRYRRGDQPQHF. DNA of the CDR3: TGTGCCAGTAACCGGTATAGGCGGGGAGATCAGCCCCAGCATTTT. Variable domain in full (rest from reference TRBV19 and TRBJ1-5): DGGITQSPKYLFRKEGQNVTLSCEQNLNHDAMYWYRQDPGQGLRLIYYSQIVNDFQKGDIAEGYSVSREKKESFPLTVTSAQKNPTAFYLCASNRYRRGDQPQHFGDGTRLSIL.

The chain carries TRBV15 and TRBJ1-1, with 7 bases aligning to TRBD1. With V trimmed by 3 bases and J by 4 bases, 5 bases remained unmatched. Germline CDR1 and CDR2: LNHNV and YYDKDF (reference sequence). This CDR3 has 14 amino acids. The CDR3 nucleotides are TGTGCCACCAGCAGCTTAAGACAGGGCACTGAAGCTTTCTTT. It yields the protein CATSSLRQGTEAFF. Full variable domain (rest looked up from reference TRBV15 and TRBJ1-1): DAMVIQNPRYQVTQFGKPVTLSCSQTLNHNVMYWYQQKSSQAPKLLFHYYDKDFNNEADTPDNFQSRRPNTSFCFLDIRSPGLGDTAMYLCATSSLRQGTEAFFGQGTRLTVV.